A single sample gave rise to the 15 T cell receptor beta chains below, sequenced in a study of OX40 agonist ivuxolimab in advanced cancers. Sequenced by immunoSEQ multiplex PCR; TCRdb stores in-frame clones only, minus some. This table has 9,500 to 14,000 clones, around 80% appearing once. Sequenced material: CD4+ or CD8+ T cells sorted from blood, taken in a trial of the OX40 agonist ivuxolimab. Every receptor here comes from an adult with an advanced solid tumor such as melanoma, head and neck, liver or kidney cancer.

This chain connects TRBV28 to TRBJ2-2, with D unresolved. Germline V gene sequence: CDR1 MDHEN, CDR2 SYDVKM. V was pared by 3 bases and J by 4 bases, with 6 bases between. The CDR3 consists of 13 residues. CDR3 residues: CASSFSGTGELFF. As DNA, the CDR3 is TGTGCCAGCAGTTTCTCGGGCACCGGGGAGCTGTTTTTT. The full variable domain, completed using reference TRBV28 and TRBJ2-2, is DVKVTQSSRYLVKRTGEKVFLECVQDMDHENMFWYRQDPGLGLRLIYFSYDVKMKEKGDIPEGYSVSREKKERFSLILESASTNQTSMYLCASSFSGTGELFFGEGSRLTVL.

V usage is TRBV28 and J usage is TRBJ1-2; 9 bases are a match to TRBD1. Trimming took 7 bases from V and 4 from J; bases not matched to a gene: 4. The CDR3 is made up of 13 amino acids. Germline lookup yields CDR1 MDHEN and CDR2 SYDVKM. CDR3 protein: CASTPTGGYGYTF. In DNA form, the CDR3 reads TGTGCCAGCACCCCGACAGGGGGCTATGGCTACACCTTC.

This clone was detected a few times. The chain employs TRBV11-2 and TRBJ2-1; TRBD1 matches 9 bases. The CDR3 length is 16 residues. In germline, CDR1 is SGHAT, CDR2 FQNNGV. The trim removed 5 bases at V and 5 bases at J, leaving 10 bases unmatched. The chain's CDR3 is CASSTRQGEFDNEQFF. CDR3 DNA: TGTGCCAGCAGCACCCGACAGGGGGAGTTTGACAATGAGCAGTTCTTC. Filled out from reference TRBV11-2 and TRBJ2-1, the complete variable domain reads EAGVAQSPRYKIIEKRQSVAFWCNPISGHATLYWYQQILGQGPKLLIQFQNNGVVDDSQLPKDRFSAERLKGVDSTLKIQPAKLEDSAVYLCASSTRQGEFDNEQFFGPGTRLTVL.

The genes are TRBV6-5 and TRBJ1-6, with 9 positions matching TRBD1. Trimming took 6 bases from V and 9 from J; bases not matched to a gene: 9. CDR1 is MNHEY, CDR2 SVGAGI, per germline. The CDR3 length is 15 residues. The chain's CDR3 is CASRPGQGQGSPLHF. CDR3 DNA: TGTGCCAGCAGGCCCGGACAGGGACAGGGTTCACCCCTCCACTTT.

The gene calls are TRBV19 and TRBJ2-1; the D gene is possibly TRBD2 (5 bases). V lost 6 bases, J lost 0 bases, and 9 bases lay in between. Germline CDR1 and CDR2: LNHDA and SQIVND (reference sequence). This CDR3 has 14 residues. CDR3 nucleotides: TGTGCCAGTAGCAAAGGGAGCTCCTACAATGAGCAGTTCTTC. This translates into CASSKGSSYNEQFF.

The V call is TRBV13, the J call TRBJ2-2; TRBD2 agrees at 13 bases. The CDR3 length is 17 residues. Looked up from germline, CDR1 is PRHDT and CDR2 is FYEKMQ (reference sequence). Trimming took 5 bases from V and 4 from J; bases not matched to a gene: 7. In DNA form, the CDR3 reads TGTGCCAGCAGCCCCGAGACTAGCGGGGGGTTCACCGGGGAGCTGTTTTTT. This gives the protein CASSPETSGGFTGELFF.

This rearrangement joins TRBV6-6 to TRBJ2-7, with 8 nucleotides matching TRBD2. Germline V gene sequence: CDR1 MNHNY, CDR2 SVGAGI (reference sequence). The CDR3 is 15 amino acids. Trimming removed 0 bases from V and 8 bases from J; junction bases left unmatched: 9. The CDR3: CASSYSEGLSGKQYF. The CDR3 nucleotides are TGTGCCAGCAGTTACTCCGAGGGGCTTAGCGGGAAGCAGTACTTC.

The chain has TRBV2 and TRBJ1-5, with D tentatively TRBD1 (5 bases). Germline CDR1 reads SNHLY; CDR2 reads FYNNEI. Trimming took off 7 bases at V and 4 bases at J, with 14 bases between the two ends. The CDR3 sequence is 14 residues long. The CDR3 sequence: CASTGRQGNQPQHF. Written as DNA, the CDR3 is TGTGCCAGCACGGGTCGGCAGGGTAATCAGCCCCAGCATTTT.

This clone came up once. The J gene is TRBJ2-2, the V gene TRBV30; D gene ambiguous. Trimming removed 0 bases at V and 6 bases at J, with 8 bases between. The germline V gene has CDR1 GTSNPN and CDR2 SVGIG (reference sequence). The CDR3 runs to 13 residues. CDR3: CAWSVLLAGELFF. CDR3 DNA: TGTGCCTGGAGTGTACTATTGGCCGGGGAGCTGTTTTTT.

V gene TRBV7-9 combines with J gene TRBJ1-1; 8 nucleotides agree with TRBD1. The V segment lost 5 bases and the J segment 7 bases; nucleotides outside the gene matches: 15. The CDR3 length is 16 residues. Per germline, CDR1 SEHNR and CDR2 FQNEAQ (reference sequence). This CDR3 is CASSPGQGGGDVEAFF. The CDR3 DNA follows: TGTGCCAGCAGCCCCGGACAGGGCGGGGGAGATGTTGAAGCTTTCTTT. Drawing the rest from reference TRBV7-9 and TRBJ1-1, the complete variable domain is DTGVSQNPRHKITKRGQNVTFRCDPISEHNRLYWYRQTLGQGPEFLTYFQNEAQLEKSRLLSDRFSAERPKGSFSTLEIQRTEQGDSAMYLCASSPGQGGGDVEAFFGQGTRLTVV.

This clone was observed a few times. The V call is TRBV27, the J call TRBJ2-1; 11 bases match TRBD2. CDR3 length: 20 residues. In germline, CDR1 is MNHEY, CDR2 SMNVEV (reference sequence). The ends lost 4 bases at V and 3 bases at J; junction bases unmatched: 17. Here the CDR3 reads CASSSYREGSGGAGYNEQFF. CDR3 nucleotide sequence: TGTGCCAGCAGTTCCTACCGTGAGGGTAGCGGGGGGGCCGGCTACAATGAGCAGTTCTTC.

The chain combines TRBV6-1 with TRBJ2-6; no definite D call. This CDR3 region has 15 residues. V dropped 8 bases and J dropped 1 base, with 12 bases sitting between them. Germline V lookup: CDR1 MNHNS, CDR2 SASEGT. The CDR3 here is CASRTSPSGANVLTF. In DNA, the CDR3 is TGTGCCAGCCGGACGAGTCCTTCTGGGGCCAACGTCCTGACTTTC.

V and J are TRBV9 and TRBJ1-2; D might be TRBD1 (5 bases). Germline values: CDR1 SGDLS, CDR2 YYNGEE. The CDR3 runs 16 residues. Trimming removed 3 bases at V and 2 bases at J, with 17 bases between. The CDR3 reads CASSASVGTSNYGYTF. The CDR3 nucleotides read TGTGCCAGCAGCGCCTCAGTAGGGACTTCCAACTATGGCTACACCTTC.

The chain joins TRBV6-1 to TRBJ1-5; TRBD1 might be the D (5 bases). The CDR3 is made up of 15 amino acids. V was clipped by 6 bases and J by 0 bases, with 12 bases between them. The germline gives CDR1 MNHNS, CDR2 SASEGT. The CDR3 region is CASSPTEYSNQPQHF. DNA of the CDR3: TGTGCCAGCAGCCCGACAGAATATAGCAATCAGCCCCAGCATTTT.

The rearrangement joins TRBV11-2 to TRBJ1-1; 9 nucleotides align to TRBD1. CDR3 length equals 18 residues. Germline V gives CDR1 SGHAT, CDR2 FQNNGV. With V trimmed by 5 bases and J by 0 bases, 13 bases remained unmatched. CDR3 loop: CASSANRDRVIMNTEAFF. CDR3 coding DNA: TGTGCCAGCAGCGCCAACCGGGACAGGGTAATTATGAACACTGAAGCTTTCTTT.